The 27 T cell receptor beta chains given below trace back to one sample, sequenced in a study of blood T cell repertoires in COVID-19. TCRdb's table, derived via immunoSEQ multiplex PCR, lists solely in-frame clones and lacks some. The sample holds under 500,000 clones, 70% to 90% seen once. The sequencing input was PBMCs or T cells enriched from blood (not recorded which). The receptors here all came from a woman younger than 35 with acute COVID-19.

CDR3 loop: CASSVIGLVGANQPQHF. In DNA, the CDR3 is TGTGCCAGTAGTGTTATAGGTTTAGTAGGGGCCAATCAGCCCCAGCATTTT. The rearrangement links TRBV19 to TRBJ1-5, with D possibly matching TRBD1 (5 bases). The V gene's germline CDR1 is LNHDA and CDR2 SQIVND (reference sequence). V lost 5 bases, J lost 3 bases, and 20 bases lay in between. This CDR3 comprises 17 residues.

V and J are TRBV24-1 and TRBJ1-6; TRBD1 aligns across 8 bases. Germline assignment: CDR1 KGHDR and CDR2 SFDVKD. The CDR3 runs to 19 residues. V lost 4 bases and J lost 7; bases outside the gene matches: 17. The CDR3 protein is CATSDPILSGGRENSPLHF. In DNA form, the CDR3 reads TGTGCCACCAGTGACCCAATTCTCTCAGGGGGCAGGGAAAATTCACCCCTCCACTTT.

The genes are TRBV7-3 and TRBJ1-1, with D possibly TRBD1 on 6 matching bases. Germline lookup yields CDR1 SGHTA and CDR2 FQGTGA. Trimming shortened V by 5 bases and J by 1 base, and 8 bases separated the two germline ends. The CDR3 runs 13 residues. The CDR3 here is CASSVDRNTEAFF. The CDR3 coding sequence is TGTGCCAGCAGCGTGGACAGGAACACTGAAGCTTTCTTT.

This rearrangement joins TRBV19 to TRBJ1-4, with D perhaps TRBD1 (6 bases). The CDR3 sequence is 14 residues long. The germline V and J ends were trimmed by 5 bases and 6 bases, with 13 bases remaining between them. Germline CDR1 reads LNHDA; CDR2 reads SQIVND (reference sequence). The CDR3 bases are TGTGCCAGTAGTCAACAGGGTGCCGATGAAAAACTGTTTTTT. Translated, it gives CASSQQGADEKLFF.

As concerns this clone: Relative to the germline gene, one junction end is altered; a read error may explain this. This chain connects TRBV5-4 to TRBJ1-1; no definite D call. CDR1 SGHNT and CDR2 YYREEE come from the germline V gene (reference sequence). The CDR3 length is 15 residues. Here the CDR3 DNA reads TGTGCCAGCAGCTTGTTTCACAGCTTGAAGACTGAAGCTTTCTTT. It encodes CASSLFHSLKTEAFF.

This clone has only one observation. The genes are TRBV11-1 and TRBJ1-1; TRBD1 matches 9 bases. CDR1 SGHAT and CDR2 FQDESV come from the germline V gene (reference sequence). The ends lost 6 bases at V and 4 bases at J; junction bases unmatched: 12. The CDR3 totals 16 residues. CDR3 protein: CASRFTGTGLSTEAFF. As DNA, the CDR3 is TGTGCCAGCAGATTCACCGGGACAGGGCTTTCCACTGAAGCTTTCTTT.

V gene TRBV5-6 combines with J gene TRBJ1-1, with TRBD1 as a possible D gene (5 bases). Trimming pared 4 bases from V and 4 bases from J, leaving 17 bases between. The CDR3 sequence is 15 residues long. From germline, CDR1 is SGHDT and CDR2 YYEEEE. CDR3 nucleotide sequence: TGTGCCAGCAGCCCAACTCAGGGTGCGGTCACTGAAGCTTTCTTT. Translated: CASSPTQGAVTEAFF.

V gene TRBV27 combines with J gene TRBJ1-6; D may be TRBD1 (6 bases). Germline V lookup: CDR1 MNHEY, CDR2 SMNVEV (reference sequence). The CDR3 is 14 amino acids. Trimming stripped 7 bases from V and 5 bases from J, with 12 bases between. The chain's CDR3 is CASTQGRHNSPLHF. CDR3 in DNA: TGTGCCAGCACCCAGGGGCGGCATAATTCACCCCTCCACTTT.

Regarding this clone: Other DNA sequences of this sample code for an identical CDR3. Here the CDR3 reads CASSLSSGSYEQYF. The CDR3 bases are TGTGCCAGCAGCTTGTCTAGCGGGAGCTACGAGCAGTACTTC. The chain uses TRBV5-5 and TRBJ2-7; TRBD2 agrees at 10 bases. J was trimmed by 3 bases and V by 1 base; bases with no gene match: 1. This CDR3 is 14 amino acids long. Germline V gene data show CDR1 as SGHKS and CDR2 as YYEKEE (reference sequence).

The V call is TRBV10-1, the J call TRBJ2-5; maybe TRBD2 (6 bases). This CDR3 has 15 residues. Trimming shortened V by 0 bases and J by 5 bases, and 13 bases separated the two germline ends. Germline V gene lookup returns CDR1 WNHNN and CDR2 SYGVQD (reference sequence). Here the CDR3 reads CASSESSAGLETQYF. The CDR3 DNA reads as TGCGCCAGCAGTGAGTCGAGTGCGGGGTTGGAGACCCAGTACTTC.

The CDR3 reads CASSFTGSSYEQYF. The CDR3 DNA reads as TGTGCCAGCAGCTTTACGGGGAGCTCCTACGAGCAGTACTTC. The chain uses TRBV7-2 and TRBJ2-7; D may be TRBD2 (5 bases). CDR1 is SGHTA, CDR2 FQGNSA, per germline. The CDR3 totals 14 residues. Between the trimmed V and J ends, which lost 3 bases and 0 bases, there was a span of 9 bases.

As to this clone: A read error is likely, as this CDR3 ends without the conserved phenylalanine or tryptophan. It is unclear where the CDR3 begins or ends on the DNA, so no DNA is shown, and the CDR3 is as TCRdb lists it. The chain is built from TRBV7-2 and TRBJ2-7; the D call of TRBD2 is as the table states it, not checked on the DNA. The CDR3 numbers 14 amino acids, ends counted. In germline, CDR1 is SGHTA, CDR2 FQGNSA. The CDR3: CASSLGVGTALRYR.

J is TRBJ2-6 and V is TRBV11-2; D remains ambiguous. Per the germline V gene, CDR1 is SGHAT and CDR2 is FQNNGV. The CDR3 totals 16 residues. With 2 bases removed from V and 0 bases from J, the gap between germline ends came to 8 bases. The CDR3 spells CASSLFRSSGANVLTF. CDR3 bases: TGTGCCAGCAGCTTATTTCGGAGCTCTGGGGCCAACGTCCTGACTTTC.

V and J are TRBV27 and TRBJ2-3; TRBD2 agrees at 9 bases. Germline CDR1 MNHEY, CDR2 SMNVEV (reference sequence). The CDR3 spans 13 residues. Losses at the gene ends were 7 bases for V and 3 bases for J; bases not matched to a gene: 2. As DNA, the CDR3 is TGTGCCAGCACGGCGGGGGGGACAGATACGCAGTATTTT. Protein sequence: CASTAGGTDTQYF.

This clone was found once. This chain joins TRBV11-2 and TRBJ2-7; 12 positions match TRBD2. The CDR3 is made up of 15 amino acids. Germline lookup yields CDR1 SGHAT and CDR2 FQNNGV. V shed 5 bases and J 6 bases; nucleotides not matched to a gene: 8. The CDR3 sequence is CASSGTSGSFGEQYF. In DNA form, the CDR3 reads TGTGCCAGCAGCGGGACTAGCGGGTCCTTTGGCGAGCAGTACTTC.

For this clone: At one end, the junction sequence differs from germline, possibly due to a read error. The V gene is TRBV5-1, the J gene TRBJ1-4, with a tentative D call TRBD1 (6 bases). The CDR3 runs 16 residues. CDR1 and CDR2 (germline): SGHRS, YFSETQ. The CDR3 DNA is TGCGCCAGCAGCCCCCCCTCTGGGACAACAAATGAAAAACTGTTTTTT. The encoded protein is CASSPPSGTTNEKLFF.

The V call is TRBV18, the J call TRBJ2-7; D is possibly TRBD1 (6 bases). This CDR3 is built from 14 residues. Germline CDR1 reads KGHSH; CDR2 reads LQKENI. V lost 3 bases and J 4 bases, leaving 13 bases between the germline ends. CDR3 nucleotides: TGTGCCAGCTCACCCCGGGACACTGAATACGAGCAGTACTTC. It specifies CASSPRDTEYEQYF.

This rearrangement joins TRBV19 to TRBJ2-1; D call uncertain. Germline CDR1 is LNHDA and CDR2 is SQIVND (reference sequence). This CDR3 is built from 10 residues. V was pared by 5 bases and J by 8 bases, with 4 bases between. CDR3 nucleotides: TGTGCCAGTAGTCGGGATGAGCAGTTCTTC. Protein sequence: CASSRDEQFF.

Concerning this clone: Since the CDR3 does not end with the conserved phenylalanine or tryptophan, this likely comes from a read error. The limits of the CDR3 on the DNA are not certain, so only TCRdb's listed CDR3 is given. V is TRBV6-1 and J is TRBJ1-6; the table's D call, TRBD1, has no DNA check behind it. 11 amino acids form the CDR3, both terminal residues included. Per the germline V gene, CDR1 is MNHNS and CDR2 is SASEGT. The CDR3: CASSETYTRVV.

The chain links TRBV5-8 to TRBJ1-6, with D unclear. Deletions cut 3 bases from V and 10 bases from J, with 5 bases between. The CDR3 extends over 11 amino acids. The germline gives CDR1 SGHTS, CDR2 YDEGEE. As DNA, the CDR3 is TGTGCCAGCAGCTCAGAATCACCCCTCCACTTT. This translates into CASSSESPLHF.

The chain combines TRBV2 with TRBJ2-3; TRBD2 is a possible D gene (6 bases). Germline V gene sequence: CDR1 SNHLY, CDR2 FYNNEI. CDR3 length: 14 amino acids. The ends were cut back, 10 bases at V and 4 bases at J, with 18 bases in the middle. The CDR3, as DNA: TGTGCCACCGCCTTGGCGGGATGGGCAGATACGCAGTATTTT. Translating gives CATALAGWADTQYF. The complete variable domain, with remaining parts taken from reference TRBV2 and TRBJ2-3, reads EPEVTQTPSHQVTQMGQEVILRCVPISNHLYFYWYRQILGQKVEFLVSFYNNEISEKSEIFDDQFSVERPDGSNFTLKIRSTKLEDSAMYFCATALAGWADTQYFGPGTRLTVL.

CDR3 sequence (DNA): TGTGCCAGCAGTTTAGAACAGGAACTCCACTTT. The encoded protein is CASSLEQELHF. The genes are TRBV12-3 or TRBV12-4 and TRBJ1-6, with D possibly being TRBD1 (5 bases). CDR3 length equals 11 residues. Trimming removed 1 base from V and 16 bases from J, with 8 bases in between.

In its sample, this clone was seen once. This CDR3 is CASSRDRGDINEQFF. CDR3 sequence (DNA): TGTGCCAGTAGTAGGGACAGGGGGGATATTAATGAGCAGTTCTTC. V usage is TRBV19 and J usage is TRBJ2-1; 11 positions match TRBD1. This CDR3 has 15 residues. V gave up 4 bases and J gave up 7 bases; unmatched junction bases: 6. Looked up from germline, CDR1 is LNHDA and CDR2 is SQIVND (reference sequence).

This rearrangement joins TRBV5-5 to TRBJ1-5; D gene uncertain. CDR1 and CDR2 (germline): SGHKS, YYEKEE (reference sequence). Between the trimmed V and J ends, which lost 0 bases and 3 bases, there was a span of 7 bases. This CDR3 is built from 14 residues. This CDR3 reads CASSLGQFNQPQHF. The CDR3 region has the DNA TGTGCCAGCAGCTTGGGCCAGTTCAATCAGCCCCAGCATTTT.

This clone was seen a few times. The rearrangement links TRBV11-1 to TRBJ1-1; no clear D gene. Trimming took off 7 bases at V and 0 bases at J, with 18 bases between the two ends. This CDR3 region has 16 residues. Per germline, CDR1 SGHAT and CDR2 FQDESV (reference sequence). In DNA, the CDR3 is TGTGCCAGCAAATCGCGGGCACTGGCCATGAACACTGAAGCTTTCTTT. Protein sequence: CASKSRALAMNTEAFF.

CDR3 nucleotides: TGTGCCATCAGTGGAGGGGACAGCTCCTATAATTCACCCCTCCACTTT. Protein sequence: CAISGGDSSYNSPLHF. The genes are TRBV10-3 and TRBJ1-6, with 7 bases that match TRBD1. The V and J ends lost 4 bases and 0 bases, in that order; junction bases with no gene match: 3. From germline, CDR1 is ENHRY and CDR2 SYGVKD. This CDR3 is 16 amino acids long.

The chain combines TRBV28 with TRBJ1-2; 7 nucleotides line up with TRBD1. Trimming took 10 bases from V and 2 from J; bases not matched to a gene: 10. The germline V gene encodes CDR1 MDHEN and CDR2 SYDVKM. The CDR3 spans 14 residues. The CDR3 sequence is CATQPGQLNYGYTF. For the CDR3, the DNA is TGTGCCACCCAACCGGGACAGCTAAACTATGGCTACACCTTC.